The entry below describes one T cell receptor (beta chain). Its antigen remains unknown. Other DNA sequences in the same sample also yield this CDR3. Naive CD8 cells lacked CD45RO and underwent positive selection for CCR7, leaving out terminally differentiated effector memory CD45RA+ cells. This sample was included in a study of shared clonotypes between healthy human individuals. Study-level information: Aged 18 to 49, the donors were a couple of women and a few men. The study's findings and limits: Rarefaction showed sorted-subset sequencing was incomplete despite large depth. Researchers sampled only blood; tissue repertoires likely differ.

Sorted-subset replicate PCR reactions contained about 200 ng DNA, corresponding to roughly 29,000 T cell genomes. Clones were read by immunoSEQ multiplex PCR, and TCRdb kept only the in-frame ones, dropping some. The sample yields fewer than 800,000 clones, just over 90% seen once. Trimming at V came to 5 bases and at J to 4 bases, leaving 4 bases not matched to a gene. CDR1 and CDR2 (germline): MNHEY, SVGAGI. The CDR3 covers 14 residues. The sequence came from a man aged 25 to 40 in good health. The gene calls are TRBV6-5 and TRBJ2-1; 8 bases line up with TRBD2. The sample taken for sequencing was naive CD8+ T cells sorted from blood. CDR3 nucleotide sequence: TGTGCCAGCAGTGCGGGAGGCCCGTACAATGAGCAGTTCTTC. This encodes CASSAGGPYNEQFF.